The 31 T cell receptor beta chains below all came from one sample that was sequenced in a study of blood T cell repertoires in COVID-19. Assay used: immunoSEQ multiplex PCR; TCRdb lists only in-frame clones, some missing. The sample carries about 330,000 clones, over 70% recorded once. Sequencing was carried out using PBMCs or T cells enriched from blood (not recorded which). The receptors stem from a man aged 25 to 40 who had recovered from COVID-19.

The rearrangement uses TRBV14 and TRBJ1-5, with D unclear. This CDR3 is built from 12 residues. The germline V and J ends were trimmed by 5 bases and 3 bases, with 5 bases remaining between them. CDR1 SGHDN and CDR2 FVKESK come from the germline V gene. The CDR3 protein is CASSLSNQPQHF. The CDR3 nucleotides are TGTGCCAGCAGCTTATCCAATCAGCCCCAGCATTTT.

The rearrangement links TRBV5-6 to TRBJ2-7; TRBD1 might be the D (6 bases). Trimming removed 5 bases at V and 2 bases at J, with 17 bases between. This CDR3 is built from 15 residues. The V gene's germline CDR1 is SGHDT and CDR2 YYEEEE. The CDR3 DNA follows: TGTGCCAGCAGTTTCACGGGGACACTGACCTACGAGCAGTACTTC. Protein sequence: CASSFTGTLTYEQYF.

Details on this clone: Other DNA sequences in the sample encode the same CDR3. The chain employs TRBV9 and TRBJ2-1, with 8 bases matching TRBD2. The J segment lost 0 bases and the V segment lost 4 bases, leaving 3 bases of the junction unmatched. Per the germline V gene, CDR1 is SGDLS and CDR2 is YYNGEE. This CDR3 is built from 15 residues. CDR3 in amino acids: CASSTSGGSYNEQFF. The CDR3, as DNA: TGTGCCAGCAGCACAAGCGGGGGCTCCTACAATGAGCAGTTCTTC.

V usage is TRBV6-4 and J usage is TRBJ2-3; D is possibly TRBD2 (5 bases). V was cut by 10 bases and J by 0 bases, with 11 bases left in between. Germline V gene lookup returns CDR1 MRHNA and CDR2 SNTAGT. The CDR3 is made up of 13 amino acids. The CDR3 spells CANPTTSTDTQYF. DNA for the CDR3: TGTGCCAACCCGACTACTAGCACAGATACGCAGTATTTT.

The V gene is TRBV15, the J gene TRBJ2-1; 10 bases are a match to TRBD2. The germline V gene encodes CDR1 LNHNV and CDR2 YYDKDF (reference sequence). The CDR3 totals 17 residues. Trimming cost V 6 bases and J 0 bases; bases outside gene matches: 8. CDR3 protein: CATRPYERGGSYNEQFF. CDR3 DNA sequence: TGTGCCACCAGACCGTACGAGCGGGGGGGCTCCTACAATGAGCAGTTCTTC. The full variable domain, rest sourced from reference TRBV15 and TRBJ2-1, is DAMVIQNPRYQVTQFGKPVTLSCSQTLNHNVMYWYQQKSSQAPKLLFHYYDKDFNNEADTPDNFQSRRPNTSFCFLDIRSPGLGDTAMYLCATRPYERGGSYNEQFFGPGTRLTVL.

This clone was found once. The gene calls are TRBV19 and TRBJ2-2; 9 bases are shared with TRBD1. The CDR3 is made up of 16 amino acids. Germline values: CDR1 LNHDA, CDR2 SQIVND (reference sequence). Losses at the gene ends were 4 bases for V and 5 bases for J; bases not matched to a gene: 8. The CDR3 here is CASSTDRGPLTGELFF. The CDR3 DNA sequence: TGTGCCAGTAGTACGGACAGGGGCCCATTAACCGGGGAGCTGTTTTTT.

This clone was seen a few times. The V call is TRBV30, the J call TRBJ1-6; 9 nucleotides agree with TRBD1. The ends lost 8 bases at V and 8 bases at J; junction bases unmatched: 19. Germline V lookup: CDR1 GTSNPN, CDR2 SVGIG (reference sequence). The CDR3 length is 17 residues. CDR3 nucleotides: TGTGCCCGCCCCCGGGACAGGGATGGCCGTTGGGATTCACCCCTCCACTTT. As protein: CARPRDRDGRWDSPLHF.

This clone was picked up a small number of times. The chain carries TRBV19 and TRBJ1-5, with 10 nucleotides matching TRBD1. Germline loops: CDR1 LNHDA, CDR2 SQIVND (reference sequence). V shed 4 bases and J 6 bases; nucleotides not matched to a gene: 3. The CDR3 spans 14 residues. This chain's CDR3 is CASSRTGGAQPQHF. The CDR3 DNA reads TGTGCCAGTAGTAGGACAGGGGGGGCTCAGCCCCAGCATTTT.

The CDR3 bases are TGTGCCAGCAGCAATCCAGGGTTCGGGCAGTTCTTC. The encoded protein is CASSNPGFGQFF. V gene TRBV7-8 combines with J gene TRBJ2-1, with a tentative D call TRBD1 (5 bases). The V end was cut by 5 bases, the J end by 12 bases, with 14 bases between. Germline V gene lookup returns CDR1 SGHVS and CDR2 FQNEAQ. CDR3 length: 12 amino acids.

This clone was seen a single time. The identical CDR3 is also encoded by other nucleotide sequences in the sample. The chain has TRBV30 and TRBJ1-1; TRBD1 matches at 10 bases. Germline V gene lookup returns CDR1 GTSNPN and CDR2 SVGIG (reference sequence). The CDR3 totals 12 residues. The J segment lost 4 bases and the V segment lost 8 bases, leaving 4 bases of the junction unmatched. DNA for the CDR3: TGTGCCGGCCGACAGGGGGCCACTGAAGCTTTCTTT. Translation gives CAGRQGATEAFF.

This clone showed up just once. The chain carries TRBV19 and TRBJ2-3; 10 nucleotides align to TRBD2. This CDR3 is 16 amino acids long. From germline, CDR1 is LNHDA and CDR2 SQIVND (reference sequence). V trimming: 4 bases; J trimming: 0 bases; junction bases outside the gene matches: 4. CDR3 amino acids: CASSSLAGASTDTQYF. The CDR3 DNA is TGTGCCAGTAGTAGTCTAGCGGGGGCTAGCACAGATACGCAGTATTTT.

The CDR3 DNA sequence: TGTGCCAGCAGTTTTCTGGACAGGGTGCACTACGAGCAGTACTTC. It yields the protein CASSFLDRVHYEQYF. The J gene is TRBJ2-7, the V gene TRBV28, with TRBD1 matching 8 bases. The CDR3 sequence is 15 residues long. Unmatched junction bases numbered 7, after V lost 3 bases and J lost 3 bases. CDR1 is MDHEN, CDR2 SYDVKM, per germline.

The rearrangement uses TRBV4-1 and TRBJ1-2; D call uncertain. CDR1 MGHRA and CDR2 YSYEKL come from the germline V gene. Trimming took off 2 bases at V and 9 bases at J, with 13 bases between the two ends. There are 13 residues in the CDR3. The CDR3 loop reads CASSQQRGSSYTF. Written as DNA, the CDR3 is TGCGCCAGCAGCCAACAAAGAGGGAGTAGCTACACCTTC.

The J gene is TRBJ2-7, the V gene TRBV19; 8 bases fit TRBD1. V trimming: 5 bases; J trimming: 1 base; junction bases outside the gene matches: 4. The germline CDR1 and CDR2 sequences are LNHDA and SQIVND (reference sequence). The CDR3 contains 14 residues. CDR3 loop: CASSAGTGSYEQYF. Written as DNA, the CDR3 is TGTGCCAGTAGTGCCGGGACAGGTTCCTACGAGCAGTACTTC.

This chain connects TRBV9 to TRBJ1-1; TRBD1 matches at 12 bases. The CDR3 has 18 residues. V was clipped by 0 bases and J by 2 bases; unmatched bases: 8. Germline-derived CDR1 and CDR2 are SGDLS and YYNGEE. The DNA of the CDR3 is TGTGCCAGCAGCGTAGTTCCGGGACAGGGGGCATTAAACACTGAAGCTTTCTTT. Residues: CASSVVPGQGALNTEAFF. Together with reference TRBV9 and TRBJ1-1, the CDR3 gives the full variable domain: DSGVTQTPKHLITATGQRVTLRCSPRSGDLSVYWYQQSLDQGLQFLIQYYNGEERAKGNILERFSAQQFPDLHSELNLSSLELGDSALYFCASSVVPGQGALNTEAFFGQGTRLTVV.

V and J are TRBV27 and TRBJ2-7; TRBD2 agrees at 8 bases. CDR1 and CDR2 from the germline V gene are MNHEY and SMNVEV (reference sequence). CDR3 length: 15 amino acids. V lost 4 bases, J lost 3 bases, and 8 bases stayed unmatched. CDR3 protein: CASSWGVAGFYEQYF. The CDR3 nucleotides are TGTGCCAGCAGTTGGGGGGTAGCGGGATTCTACGAGCAGTACTTC.

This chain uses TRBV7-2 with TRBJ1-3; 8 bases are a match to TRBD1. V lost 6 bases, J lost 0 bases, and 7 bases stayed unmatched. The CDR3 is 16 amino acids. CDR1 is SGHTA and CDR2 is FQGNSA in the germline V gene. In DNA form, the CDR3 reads TGTGCCAGCAGTCGACAGGGGATCGACTCTGGAAACACCATATATTTT. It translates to CASSRQGIDSGNTIYF.

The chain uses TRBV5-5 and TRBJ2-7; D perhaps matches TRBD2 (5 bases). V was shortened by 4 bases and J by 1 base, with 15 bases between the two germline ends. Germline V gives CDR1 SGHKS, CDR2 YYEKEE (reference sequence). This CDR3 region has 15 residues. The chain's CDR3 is CASSASYPGSYEQYF. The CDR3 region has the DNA TGTGCCAGCAGCGCATCCTACCCGGGGTCCTACGAGCAGTACTTC.

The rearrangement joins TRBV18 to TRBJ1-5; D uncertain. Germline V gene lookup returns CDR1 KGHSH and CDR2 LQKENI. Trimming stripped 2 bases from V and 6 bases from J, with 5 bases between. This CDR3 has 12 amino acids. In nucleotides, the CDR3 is TGTGCCAGCTCACCAAACAGTCAGCCCCAGCATTTT. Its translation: CASSPNSQPQHF.

The CDR3 DNA reads TGTGCCACCCGACTAGCGCTTGCCCTCACAGATACGCAGTATTTT. Encoded protein: CATRLALALTDTQYF. V is TRBV15 and J is TRBJ2-3; 8 positions match TRBD2. There are 15 residues in the CDR3. Germline lookup yields CDR1 LNHNV and CDR2 YYDKDF (reference sequence). The V segment lost 8 bases and the J segment 2 bases; nucleotides outside the gene matches: 9.

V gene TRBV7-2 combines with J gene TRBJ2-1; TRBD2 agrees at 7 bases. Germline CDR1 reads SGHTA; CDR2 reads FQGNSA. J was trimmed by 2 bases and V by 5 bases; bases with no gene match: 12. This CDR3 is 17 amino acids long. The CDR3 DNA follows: TGTGCCAGCAGCCCCCGGCTTCGGAGCGGGGCCTACAATGAGCAGTTCTTC. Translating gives CASSPRLRSGAYNEQFF.

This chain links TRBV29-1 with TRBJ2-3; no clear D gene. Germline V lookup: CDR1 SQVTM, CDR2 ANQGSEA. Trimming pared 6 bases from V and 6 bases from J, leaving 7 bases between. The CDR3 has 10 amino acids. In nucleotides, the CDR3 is TGCAGCGTAGACTCTGATACGCAGTATTTT. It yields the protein CSVDSDTQYF.

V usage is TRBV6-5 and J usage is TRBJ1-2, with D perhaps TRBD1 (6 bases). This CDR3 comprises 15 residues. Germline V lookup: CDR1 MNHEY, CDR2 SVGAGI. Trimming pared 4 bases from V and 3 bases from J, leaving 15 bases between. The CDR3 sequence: CASSSRGRGDYGYTF. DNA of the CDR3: TGTGCCAGCAGTTCGCGGGGGAGGGGGGACTATGGCTACACCTTC.

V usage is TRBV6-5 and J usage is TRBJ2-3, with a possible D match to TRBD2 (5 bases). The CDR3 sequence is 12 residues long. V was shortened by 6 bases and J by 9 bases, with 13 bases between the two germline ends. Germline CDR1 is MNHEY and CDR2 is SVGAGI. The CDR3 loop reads CASRDSVWTQYF. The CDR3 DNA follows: TGTGCCAGCAGGGACTCTGTTTGGACGCAGTATTTT.

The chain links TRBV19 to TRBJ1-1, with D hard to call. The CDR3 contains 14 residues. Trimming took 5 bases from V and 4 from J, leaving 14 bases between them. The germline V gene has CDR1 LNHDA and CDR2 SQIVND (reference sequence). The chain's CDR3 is CASSLGKGGTEAFF. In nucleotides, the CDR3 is TGTGCCAGTAGTCTTGGGAAAGGAGGCACTGAAGCTTTCTTT.

CDR3 DNA: TGTGCCACCAGTGAAAATGGACAGGGGAAACTGTTTTTT. Its protein is CATSENGQGKLFF. The chain couples TRBV24-1 to TRBJ1-4; 9 bases are shared with TRBD1. CDR3 length: 13 amino acids. With 4 bases clipped from V and 11 bases from J, the junction kept 4 bases outside the gene matches. Germline V gives CDR1 KGHDR, CDR2 SFDVKD.

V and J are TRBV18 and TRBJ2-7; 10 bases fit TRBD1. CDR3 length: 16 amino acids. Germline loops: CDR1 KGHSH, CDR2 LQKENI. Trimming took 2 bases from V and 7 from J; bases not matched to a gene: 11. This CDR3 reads CASSPSPGTGVEEQYF. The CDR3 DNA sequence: TGTGCCAGCTCACCATCACCCGGGACAGGGGTTGAGGAGCAGTACTTC.

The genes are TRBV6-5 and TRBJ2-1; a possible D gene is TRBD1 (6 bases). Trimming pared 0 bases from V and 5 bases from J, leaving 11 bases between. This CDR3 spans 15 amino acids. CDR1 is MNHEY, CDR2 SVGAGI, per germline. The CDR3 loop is CASSYSGGINNEQFF. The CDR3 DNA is TGTGCCAGCAGTTACTCAGGGGGTATAAACAATGAGCAGTTCTTC.

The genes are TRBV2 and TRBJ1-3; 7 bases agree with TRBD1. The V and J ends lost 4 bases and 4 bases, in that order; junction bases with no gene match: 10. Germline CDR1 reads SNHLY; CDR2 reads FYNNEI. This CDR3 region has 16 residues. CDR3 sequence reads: CASSGPGTALGNTIYF. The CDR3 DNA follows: TGTGCCAGCAGTGGCCCCGGGACAGCCTTGGGAAACACCATATATTTT.

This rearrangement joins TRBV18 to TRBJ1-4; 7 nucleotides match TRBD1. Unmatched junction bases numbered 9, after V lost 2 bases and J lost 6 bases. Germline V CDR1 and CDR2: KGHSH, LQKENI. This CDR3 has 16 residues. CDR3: CASSPVPTGTDEKLFF. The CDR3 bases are TGTGCCAGCTCACCAGTCCCGACAGGGACAGATGAAAAACTGTTTTTT.

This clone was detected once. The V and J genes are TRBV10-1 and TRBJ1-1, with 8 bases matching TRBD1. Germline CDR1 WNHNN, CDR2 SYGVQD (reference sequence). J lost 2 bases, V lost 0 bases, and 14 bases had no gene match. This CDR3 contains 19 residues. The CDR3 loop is CASSESKTGEYWYNTEAFF. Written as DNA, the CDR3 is TGCGCCAGCAGTGAGTCGAAGACAGGGGAGTATTGGTATAACACTGAAGCTTTCTTT.